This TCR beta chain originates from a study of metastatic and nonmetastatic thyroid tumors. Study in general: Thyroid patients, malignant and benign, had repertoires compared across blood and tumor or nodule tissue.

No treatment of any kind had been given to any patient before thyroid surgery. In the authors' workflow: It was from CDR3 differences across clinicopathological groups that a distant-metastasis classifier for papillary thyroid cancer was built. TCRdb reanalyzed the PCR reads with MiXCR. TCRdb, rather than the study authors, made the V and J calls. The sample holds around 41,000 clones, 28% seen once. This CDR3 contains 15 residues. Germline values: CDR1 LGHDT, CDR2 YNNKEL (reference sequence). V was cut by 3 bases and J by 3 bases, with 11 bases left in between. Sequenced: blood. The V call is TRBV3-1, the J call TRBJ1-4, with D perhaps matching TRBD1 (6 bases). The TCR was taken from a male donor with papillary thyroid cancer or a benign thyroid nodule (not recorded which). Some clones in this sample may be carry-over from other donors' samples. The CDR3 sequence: CASSHTGSSNEKLFF. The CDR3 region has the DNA TGTGCCAGCAGCCACACAGGGTCTTCTAATGAAAAACTGTTTTTT.